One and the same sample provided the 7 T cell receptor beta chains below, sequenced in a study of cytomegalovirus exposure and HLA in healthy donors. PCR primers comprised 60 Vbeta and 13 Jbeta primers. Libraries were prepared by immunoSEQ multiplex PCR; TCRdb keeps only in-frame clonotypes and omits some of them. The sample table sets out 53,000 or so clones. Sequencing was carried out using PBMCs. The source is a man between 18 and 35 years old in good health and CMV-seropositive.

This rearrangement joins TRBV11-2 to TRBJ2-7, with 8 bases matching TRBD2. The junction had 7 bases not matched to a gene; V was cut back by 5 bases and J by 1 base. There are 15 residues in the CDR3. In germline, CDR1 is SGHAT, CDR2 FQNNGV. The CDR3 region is CASSPRSGRSYEQYF. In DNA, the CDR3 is TGTGCCAGCAGCCCCAGGAGCGGGAGATCCTACGAGCAGTACTTC.

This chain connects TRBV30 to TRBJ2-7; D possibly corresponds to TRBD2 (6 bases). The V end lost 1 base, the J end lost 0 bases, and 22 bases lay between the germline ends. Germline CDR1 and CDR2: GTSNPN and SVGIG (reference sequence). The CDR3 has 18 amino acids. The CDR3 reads CAWSGAVGGGFGSYEQYF. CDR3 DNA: TGTGCCTGGAGTGGCGCCGTGGGGGGAGGCTTTGGCTCCTACGAGCAGTACTTC.

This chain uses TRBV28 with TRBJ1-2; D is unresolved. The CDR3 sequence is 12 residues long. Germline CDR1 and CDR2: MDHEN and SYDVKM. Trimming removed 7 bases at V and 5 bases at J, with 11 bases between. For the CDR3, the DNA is TGTGCCAGCACCGTGACTGCTTATGGCTACACCTTC. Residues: CASTVTAYGYTF.

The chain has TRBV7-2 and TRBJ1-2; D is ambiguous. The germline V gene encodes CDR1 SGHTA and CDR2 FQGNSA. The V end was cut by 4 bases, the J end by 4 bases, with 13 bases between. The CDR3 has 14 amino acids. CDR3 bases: TGTGCCAGCAGCTCCCCGGCGGTAACCTATGGCTACACCTTC. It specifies CASSSPAVTYGYTF.

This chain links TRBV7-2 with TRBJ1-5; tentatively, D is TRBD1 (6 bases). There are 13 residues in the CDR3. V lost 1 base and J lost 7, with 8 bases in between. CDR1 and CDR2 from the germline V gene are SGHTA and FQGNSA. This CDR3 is CASSLETGQPQHF. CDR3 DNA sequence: TGTGCCAGCAGCTTAGAGACAGGCCAGCCCCAGCATTTT. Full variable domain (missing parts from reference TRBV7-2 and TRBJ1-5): GAGVSQSPSNKVTEKGKDVELRCDPISGHTALYWYRQSLGQGLEFLIYFQGNSAPDKSGLPSDRFSAERTGGSVSTLTIQRTQQEDSAVYLCASSLETGQPQHFGDGTRLSIL.

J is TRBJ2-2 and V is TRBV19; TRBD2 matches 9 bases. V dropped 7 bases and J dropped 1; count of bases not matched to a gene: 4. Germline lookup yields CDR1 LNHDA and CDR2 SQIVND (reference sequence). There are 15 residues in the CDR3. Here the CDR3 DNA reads TGTGCCAGTACCTTGACTAGCGGGAACACCGGGGAGCTGTTTTTT. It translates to CASTLTSGNTGELFF.

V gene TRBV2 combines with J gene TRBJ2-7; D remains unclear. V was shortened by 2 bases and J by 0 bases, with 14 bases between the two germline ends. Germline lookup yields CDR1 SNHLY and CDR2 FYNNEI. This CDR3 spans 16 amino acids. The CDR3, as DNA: TGTGCCAGCAGTGAAATAGGAGCCGTCAACTCCTACGAGCAGTACTTC. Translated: CASSEIGAVNSYEQYF.